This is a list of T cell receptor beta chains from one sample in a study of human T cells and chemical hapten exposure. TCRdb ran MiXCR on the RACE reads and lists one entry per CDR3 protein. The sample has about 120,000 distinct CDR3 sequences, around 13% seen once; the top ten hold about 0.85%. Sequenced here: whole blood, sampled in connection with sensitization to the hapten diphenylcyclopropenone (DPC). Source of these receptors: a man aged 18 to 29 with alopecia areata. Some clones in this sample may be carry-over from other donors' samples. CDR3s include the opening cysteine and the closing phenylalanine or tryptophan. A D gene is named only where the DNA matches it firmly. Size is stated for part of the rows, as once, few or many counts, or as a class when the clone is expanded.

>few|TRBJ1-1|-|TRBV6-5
CASSYSGVGGFF
TGTGCCAGCAGTTACTCCGGGGTCGGGGGTTTCTTT
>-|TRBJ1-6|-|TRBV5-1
CASSLERGDSPLHF
TGCGCCAGCAGCTTGGAAAGGGGGGATTCACCCCTCCACTTT
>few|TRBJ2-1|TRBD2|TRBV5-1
CASSLAAGVYNEQFF
TGCGCCAGCAGCTTGGCGGCGGGGGTTTACAATGAGCAGTTCTTC
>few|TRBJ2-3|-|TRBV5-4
CASSLTAGATDTQYF
TGTGCCAGCAGCTTGACAGCAGGGGCTACAGATACGCAGTATTTT
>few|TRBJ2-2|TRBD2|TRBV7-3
CASSPLGLVRNTGELFF
TGTGCCAGCAGCCCCCTCGGACTAGTGAGGAACACCGGGGAGCTGTTTTTT
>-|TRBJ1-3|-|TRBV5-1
CASRRGNGRISGNTIYF
TGCGCCAGCAGACGTGGGAATGGACGCATCTCTGGAAACACCATATATTTT
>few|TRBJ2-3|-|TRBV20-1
CSAILAGRRADTQYF
TGCAGTGCTATTCTAGCAGGGCGCCGCGCAGATACGCAGTATTTT
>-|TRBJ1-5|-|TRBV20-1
CSARATGSGHSNQPQHF
TGCAGTGCCAGGGCCACAGGGTCAGGGCATAGCAATCAGCCCCAGCATTTT
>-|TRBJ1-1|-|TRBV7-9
CASSPMTEAFF
TGTGCCAGCAGCCCAATGACTGAAGCTTTCTTT
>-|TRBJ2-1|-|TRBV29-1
CSVTEGYNEQFF
TGCAGCGTGACCGAGGGCTACAATGAGCAGTTCTTC
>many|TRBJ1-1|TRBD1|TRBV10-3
CAISGRDRENTEAFF
TGTGCCATCAGTGGGAGGGACAGAGAGAACACTGAAGCTTTCTTT
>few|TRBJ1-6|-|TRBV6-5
CASSPLTGPYNSPLHF
TGTGCCAGCAGTCCCCTTACGGGGCCCTATAATTCACCCCTCCACTTT
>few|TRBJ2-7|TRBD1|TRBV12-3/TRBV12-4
CASWDDRVGEQYF
TGTGCCAGCTGGGATGACAGGGTCGGCGAGCAGTACTTC
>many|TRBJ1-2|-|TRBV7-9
CASSPLDGERDYGYTF
TGTGCCAGCAGCCCGCTGGACGGGGAGAGAGACTATGGCTACACCTTC
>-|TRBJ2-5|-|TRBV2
CASSERLPQETQYF
TGTGCCAGCAGTGAACGGCTCCCCCAAGAGACCCAGTACTTC
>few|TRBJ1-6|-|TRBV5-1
CASSLERQVNSPLHF
TGCGCCAGCAGCTTGGAGAGGCAAGTGAATTCACCCCTCCACTTT
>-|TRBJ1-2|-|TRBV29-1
CSVEESRGRGYTF
TGCAGCGTTGAAGAGAGTAGGGGACGCGGCTACACCTTC
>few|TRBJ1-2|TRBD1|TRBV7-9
CASSFGAGGYGYTF
TGTGCCAGCAGCTTCGGCGCAGGGGGTTATGGCTACACCTTC
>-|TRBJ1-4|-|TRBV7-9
CASSLIGGNEKLFF
TGTGCCAGCAGCTTAATTGGGGGCAACGAAAAACTGTTTTTT
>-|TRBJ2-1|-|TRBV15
CATSRVGRLDDNEQFF
TGTGCCACCAGCAGAGTGGGCCGGCTCGACGACAATGAGCAGTTCTTC
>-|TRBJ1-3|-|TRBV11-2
CASSSQQGSGNTIYF
TGTGCCAGCAGCTCCCAACAGGGCTCTGGAAACACCATATATTTT
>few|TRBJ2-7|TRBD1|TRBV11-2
CASSSLAGTDTYEQYF
TGTGCCAGCAGCTCCTTGGCCGGGACAGATACCTACGAGCAGTACTTC
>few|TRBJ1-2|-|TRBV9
CASSVASYGYTF
TGTGCCAGCAGCGTAGCTTCCTATGGCTACACCTTC
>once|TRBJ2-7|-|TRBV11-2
CTSSSRQAGYEQYF
TGTACCAGCAGCTCTAGACAGGCCGGCTACGAGCAGTACTTC
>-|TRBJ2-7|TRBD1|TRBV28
CASDERDSSYEQYF
TGTGCCAGCGACGAAAGGGACAGCTCCTACGAGCAGTACTTC
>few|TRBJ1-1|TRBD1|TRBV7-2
CASSERQGATAFF
TGTGCCAGCAGCGAAAGACAGGGGGCGACGGCTTTCTTT
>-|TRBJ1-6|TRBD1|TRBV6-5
CASSKDRGPNSPLHF
TGTGCCAGCAGTAAGGACAGGGGCCCTAATTCACCCCTCCACTTT
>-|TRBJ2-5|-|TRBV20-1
CSARTLQGGETQYF
TGCAGTGCTAGAACCCTACAGGGAGGCGAGACCCAGTACTTC
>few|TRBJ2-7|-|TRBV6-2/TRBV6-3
CASSWAGHFYEQYF
TGTGCCAGCAGTTGGGCCGGACACTTCTACGAGCAGTACTTC
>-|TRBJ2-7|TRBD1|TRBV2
CASSGQGAMSSYEQYF
TGTGCCAGCTCGGGGCAGGGGGCGATGTCCTCCTACGAGCAGTACTTC
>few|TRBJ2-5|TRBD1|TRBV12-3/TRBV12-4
CASTTGGRERETQYF
TGTGCCAGCACTACAGGGGGTAGGGAAAGAGAGACCCAGTACTTC
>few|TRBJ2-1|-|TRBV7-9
CASSPVPYEQFF
TGTGCCAGCAGCCCCGTACCCTATGAGCAGTTCTTC
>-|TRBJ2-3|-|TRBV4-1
CASSHWGVTQYF
TGCGCCAGCAGCCACTGGGGGGTAACGCAGTATTTT
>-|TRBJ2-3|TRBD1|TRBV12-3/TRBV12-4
CASSLPDRGPDTQYF
TGTGCCAGCAGTTTACCGGACAGGGGGCCAGATACGCAGTATTTT
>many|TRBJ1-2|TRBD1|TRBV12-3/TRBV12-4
CASSQGQGVGYTF
TGTGCCAGCAGCCAGGGACAGGGCGTAGGCTACACCTTC
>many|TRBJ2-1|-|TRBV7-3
CASSLGTAVGVGEQFF
TGTGCCAGCAGCCTCGGGACGGCCGTTGGGGTGGGTGAGCAGTTCTTC
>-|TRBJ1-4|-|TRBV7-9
CASSSSGTTNEKLFF
TGTGCCAGCAGCTCCTCAGGGACCACTAATGAAAAACTGTTTTTT